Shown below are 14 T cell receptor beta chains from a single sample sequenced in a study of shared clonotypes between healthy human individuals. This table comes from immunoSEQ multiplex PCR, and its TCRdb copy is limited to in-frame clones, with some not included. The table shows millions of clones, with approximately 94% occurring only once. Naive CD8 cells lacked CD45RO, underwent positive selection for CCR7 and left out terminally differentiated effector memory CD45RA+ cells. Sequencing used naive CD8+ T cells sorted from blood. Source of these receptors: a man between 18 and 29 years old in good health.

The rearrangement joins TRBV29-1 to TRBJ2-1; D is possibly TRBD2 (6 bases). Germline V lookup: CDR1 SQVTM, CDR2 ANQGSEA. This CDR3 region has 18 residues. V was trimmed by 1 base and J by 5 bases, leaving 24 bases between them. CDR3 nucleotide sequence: TGCAGCGTTGAAGTGGCGGAAGCGGGCTCAAATATTAACAATGAGCAGTTCTTC. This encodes CSVEVAEAGSNINNEQFF.

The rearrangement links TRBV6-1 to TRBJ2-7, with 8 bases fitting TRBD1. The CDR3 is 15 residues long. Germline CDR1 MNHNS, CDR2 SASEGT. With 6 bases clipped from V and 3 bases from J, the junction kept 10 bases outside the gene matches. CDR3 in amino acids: CASRTGDQMFYEQYF. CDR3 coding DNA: TGTGCCAGCAGGACAGGGGACCAAATGTTCTACGAGCAGTACTTC.

CDR3 nucleotide sequence: TGTGCCAGCGGTAGCGGCGGGAACACCGGGGAGCTGTTTTTT. Translating gives CASGSGGNTGELFF. The genes are TRBV7-9 and TRBJ2-2, with D tentatively TRBD2 (6 bases). The CDR3 loop spans 14 amino acids. Germline values: CDR1 SEHNR, CDR2 FQNEAQ (reference sequence). Trimming removed 8 bases from V and 1 base from J, with 11 bases in between.

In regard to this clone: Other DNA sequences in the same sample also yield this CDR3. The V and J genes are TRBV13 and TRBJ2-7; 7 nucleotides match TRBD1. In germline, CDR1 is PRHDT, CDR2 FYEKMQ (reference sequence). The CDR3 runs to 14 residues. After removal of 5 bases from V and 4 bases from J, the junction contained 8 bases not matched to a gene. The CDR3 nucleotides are TGTGCCAGCAGCCCTCGACAGGGTGCATACGAGCAGTACTTC. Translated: CASSPRQGAYEQYF.

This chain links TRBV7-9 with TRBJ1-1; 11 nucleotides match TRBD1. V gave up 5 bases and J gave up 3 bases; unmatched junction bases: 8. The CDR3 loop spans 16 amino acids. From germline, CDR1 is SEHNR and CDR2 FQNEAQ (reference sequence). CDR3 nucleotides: TGTGCCAGCAGCCCCCGGACAGGGGGCGAGGACACTGAAGCTTTCTTT. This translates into CASSPRTGGEDTEAFF.

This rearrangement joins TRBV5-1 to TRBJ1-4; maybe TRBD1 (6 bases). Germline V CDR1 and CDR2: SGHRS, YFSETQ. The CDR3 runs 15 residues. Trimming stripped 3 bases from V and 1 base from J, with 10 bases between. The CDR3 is CASSYRDGTNEKLFF. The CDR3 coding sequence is TGCGCCAGCAGCTACAGGGACGGAACTAATGAAAAACTGTTTTTT.

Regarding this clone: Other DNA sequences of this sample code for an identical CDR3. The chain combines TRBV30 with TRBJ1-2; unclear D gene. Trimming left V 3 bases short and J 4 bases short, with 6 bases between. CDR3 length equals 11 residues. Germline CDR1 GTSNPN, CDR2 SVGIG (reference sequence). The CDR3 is CAWSDSYGYTF. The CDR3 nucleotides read TGTGCCTGGAGCGACTCCTATGGCTACACCTTC.

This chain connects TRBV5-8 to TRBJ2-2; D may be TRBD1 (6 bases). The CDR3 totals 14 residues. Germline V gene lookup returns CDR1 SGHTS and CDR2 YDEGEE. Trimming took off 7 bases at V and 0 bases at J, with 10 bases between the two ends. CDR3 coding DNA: TGTGCCAGCGATCAGGGGACGAACACCGGGGAGCTGTTTTTT. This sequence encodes CASDQGTNTGELFF.

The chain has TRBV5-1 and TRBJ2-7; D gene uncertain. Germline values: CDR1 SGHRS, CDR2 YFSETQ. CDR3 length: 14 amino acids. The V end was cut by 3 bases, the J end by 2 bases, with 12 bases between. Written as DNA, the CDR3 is TGCGCCAGCAGCTCCTCTTTGCGAACCTACGAGCAGTACTTC. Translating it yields CASSSSLRTYEQYF.

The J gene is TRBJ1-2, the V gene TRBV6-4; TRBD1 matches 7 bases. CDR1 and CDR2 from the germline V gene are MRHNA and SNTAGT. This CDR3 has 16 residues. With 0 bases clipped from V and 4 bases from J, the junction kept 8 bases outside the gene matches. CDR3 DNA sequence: TGTGCCAGCAGTGACTCGAGTAGACAGGGCGTCTATGGCTACACCTTC. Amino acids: CASSDSSRQGVYGYTF.

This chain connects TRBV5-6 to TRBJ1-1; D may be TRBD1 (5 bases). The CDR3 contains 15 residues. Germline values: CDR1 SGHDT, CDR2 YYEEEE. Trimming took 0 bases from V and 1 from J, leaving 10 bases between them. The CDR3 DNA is TGTGCCAGCAGCTTGGCCGGACACCCGAACACTGAAGCTTTCTTT. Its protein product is CASSLAGHPNTEAFF.

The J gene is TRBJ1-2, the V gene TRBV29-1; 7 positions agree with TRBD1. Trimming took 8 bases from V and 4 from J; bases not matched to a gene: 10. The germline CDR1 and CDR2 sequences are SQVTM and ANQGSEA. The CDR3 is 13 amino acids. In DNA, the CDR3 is TGCAGCTTATCCGGGACAGAACCCTATGGCTACACCTTC. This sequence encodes CSLSGTEPYGYTF.

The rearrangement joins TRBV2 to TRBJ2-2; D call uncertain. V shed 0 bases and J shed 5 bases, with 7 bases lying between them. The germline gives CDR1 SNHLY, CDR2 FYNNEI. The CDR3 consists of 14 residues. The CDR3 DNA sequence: TGTGCCAGCAGTGAAGCTGACATGACCGGGGAGCTGTTTTTT. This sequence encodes CASSEADMTGELFF.

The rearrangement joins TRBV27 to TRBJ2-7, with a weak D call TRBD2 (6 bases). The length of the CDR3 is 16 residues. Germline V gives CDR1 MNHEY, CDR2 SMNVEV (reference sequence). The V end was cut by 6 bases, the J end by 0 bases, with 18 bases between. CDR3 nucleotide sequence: TGTGCCAGCAGCCCCTCGGAGGGCCAAAGCTCCTACGAGCAGTACTTC. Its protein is CASSPSEGQSSYEQYF.